These T cell receptor beta chains were read from a single sample in a study of identical twins. TCRdb reanalysed the 5' RACE reads using MiXCR and keeps one entry per CDR3 protein. This sample yields about 920,000 distinct CDR3 sequences, of which over 9% are seen a single time; around 1.5% belongs to the top ten. These same data were also listed under a study on yellow fever vaccine responses in identical twins.

The source material was PBMCs. All receptors derive from a woman in her late teens or twenties in good health. CDR3s include the opening cysteine and the closing phenylalanine or tryptophan. D genes are given only for firm matches. Expanded clones get a size class; other rows say once, few or many, or leave the size out.

j_call clone_size v_call d_call cdr3_aa cdr3_nt
TRBJ2-1 . TRBV18 TRBD2 CASSPSGVAGLNEQFF TGTGCCAGCTCACCATCGGGGGTAGCGGGGTTAAATGAGCAGTTCTTC
TRBJ2-3 . TRBV7-3 . CASSPGVGGPDTQYF TGTGCCAGCAGCCCCGGGGTGGGGGGCCCAGATACGCAGTATTTT
TRBJ1-1 many TRBV7-6 TRBD1 CASSLAGQGNTEAFF TGTGCCAGCAGCTTAGCGGGACAGGGTAATACTGAAGCTTTCTTT
TRBJ1-5 few TRBV6-1 TRBD1 CASSTGGGQPQHF TGTGCCAGCTCGACAGGGGGTGGACAGCCCCAGCATTTT
TRBJ1-1 few TRBV6-6 . CASKGMTEAFF TGTGCCAGCAAGGGGATGACTGAAGCTTTCTTT
TRBJ2-1 . TRBV3-1 TRBD2 CASSQGGISGPGHEQFF TGTGCCAGCAGCCAAGGCGGGATTAGCGGGCCAGGGCATGAGCAGTTCTTC
TRBJ2-3 few TRBV6-1 TRBD1 CASRQQGADTQYF TGTGCCAGCAGACAACAGGGGGCAGATACGCAGTATTTT
TRBJ1-4 . TRBV6-5 TRBD1 CASSYSLRGTGLSEKLFF TGTGCCAGCAGTTATAGTCTGCGGGGGACAGGCTTGAGTGAAAAACTGTTTTTT
TRBJ2-1 . TRBV6-2/TRBV6-3 . CASSYAIHNEQFF TGTGCCAGCAGTTACGCGATCCACAATGAGCAGTTCTTC
TRBJ2-1 . TRBV29-1 TRBD2 CSAGPKTSGGTYNEQFF TGCAGCGCGGGGCCTAAGACTAGCGGGGGGACCTACAATGAGCAGTTCTTC
TRBJ2-5 . TRBV12-3/TRBV12-4 TRBD2 CASSPPWGGGGQETQYF TGTGCCAGCAGCCCCCCCTGGGGTGGGGGGGGCCAAGAGACCCAGTACTTC